The rows below give T cell receptor beta chains drawn from one sample of a study of T cells in Graves' hyperthyroidism and ophthalmopathy. TCRdb reanalysed the multiplex PCR reads using MiXCR and keeps one entry per CDR3 protein. The data hold over 400,000 distinct CDR3 sequences, with about 22% observed a single time. Sequenced: blood. These receptors all stem from an older woman with Graves' ophthalmopathy. Both conserved end residues are part of each CDR3. D genes are given only for firm matches. Size tells how often a clone was seen (once, few, many) or the class of an expanded clone, and some rows leave it out.

length: 15
D: TRBD2
J: TRBJ2-7
V: TRBV12-3/TRBV12-4
size: few
DNA: TGTGCCAGCAGTTTTAGGCTAGCGGGAGGGAACGAGCAGTACTTC
CDR3: CASSFRLAGGNEQYF

length: 11
D: .
J: TRBJ1-1
V: TRBV2
size: many
DNA: TGTGCCAGCAGTGGGGAGGGGGAAGCTTTCTTT
CDR3: CASSGEGEAFF

length: 14
D: .
J: TRBJ2-6
V: TRBV10-1
size: .
DNA: TGCGCCAGCAGTCCGGGCTCTGGGGCCAACGTCCTGACTTTC
CDR3: CASSPGSGANVLTF

length: 17
D: .
J: TRBJ2-2
V: TRBV11-1
size: .
DNA: TGTGCCAGCAGCCCCTATTCATCAAAAACCCTCCCCGGGGAGCTGTTTTTT
CDR3: CASSPYSSKTLPGELFF

length: 15
D: TRBD1
J: TRBJ1-4
V: TRBV30
size: .
DNA: TGTGCCTGGAGGCGGAACAGGGGGGAAGATGAAAAACTGTTTTTT
CDR3: CAWRRNRGEDEKLFF

length: 15
D: TRBD2
J: TRBJ2-1
V: TRBV4-3
size: .
DNA: TGCGCCAGCAGCCGGCGCAGCGGGAGCGGAAATGAGCAGTTCTTC
CDR3: CASSRRSGSGNEQFF

length: 15
D: TRBD1
J: TRBJ1-2
V: TRBV7-2
size: few
DNA: TGTGCCAGCAGCTCCCATGCCGGGACAGGGACTGGCTACACCTTC
CDR3: CASSSHAGTGTGYTF

length: 16
D: .
J: TRBJ2-3
V: TRBV18
size: .
DNA: TGTGCCAGCTCACCACGGGAGAGGACTAGCACAGATACGCAGTATTTT
CDR3: CASSPRERTSTDTQYF

length: 13
D: .
J: TRBJ2-1
V: TRBV2
size: many
DNA: TGTGCCAGCAGAACCGACAGATACAATGAGCAGTTCTTC
CDR3: CASRTDRYNEQFF

length: 14
D: .
J: TRBJ1-2
V: TRBV12-3/TRBV12-4
size: .
DNA: TGTGCCAGCAGGGGGGACGGGACACCCTATGGCTACACCTTC
CDR3: CASRGDGTPYGYTF

length: 18
D: TRBD1
J: TRBJ2-1
V: TRBV28
size: many
DNA: TGTGCCGTACGCCGCTTAAGGGGGGGACAGGGGGGATACAATGAGCAGTTCTTC
CDR3: CAVRRLRGGQGGYNEQFF

length: 15
D: .
J: TRBJ2-2
V: TRBV18
size: .
DNA: TGTGCCAGCTCCAGAGGGATGACGAACACCGGGGAGCTGTTTTTT
CDR3: CASSRGMTNTGELFF

length: 19
D: TRBD2
J: TRBJ2-2
V: TRBV7-3
size: .
DNA: TGTGCCAGCAGCTTAAGGTCCAAGACTAGCGGGAGAAACACCGGGGAGCTGTTTTTT
CDR3: CASSLRSKTSGRNTGELFF

length: 13
D: .
J: TRBJ2-1
V: TRBV19
size: .
DNA: TGTGCCAGTAGTCGATCCTATTACAATGAGCAGTTCTTC
CDR3: CASSRSYYNEQFF

length: 16
D: .
J: TRBJ2-1
V: TRBV25-1
size: .
DNA: TGTGCCAGCAGTGGCTCCGGGACAAGCTCCTACAATGAGCAGTTCTTC
CDR3: CASSGSGTSSYNEQFF

length: 13
D: .
J: TRBJ1-5
V: TRBV6-4
size: few
DNA: TGTGCCAGCAGTGGGCAGGGCGGGCAGCCCCAGCATTTT
CDR3: CASSGQGGQPQHF

length: 13
D: .
J: TRBJ2-7
V: TRBV20-1
size: few
DNA: TGCAGTGCTAGGGACCCTCTAACCTACGAGCAGTACTTC
CDR3: CSARDPLTYEQYF

length: 12
D: .
J: TRBJ2-5
V: TRBV20-1
size: many
DNA: TGCAGTGCTAGATCCTTGCAAGAGACCCAGTACTTC
CDR3: CSARSLQETQYF

length: 15
D: TRBD2
J: TRBJ2-7
V: TRBV9
size: .
DNA: TGTGCCAGCAGCGTAGGGACTAGTTTGTCCTACGAGCAGTACTTC
CDR3: CASSVGTSLSYEQYF

length: 16
D: .
J: TRBJ2-7
V: TRBV11-2
size: many
DNA: TGTGCCAGCAGCTTTAGCATACAATCCCCGACCTACGAGCAGTACTTC
CDR3: CASSFSIQSPTYEQYF

length: 14
D: .
J: TRBJ1-1
V: TRBV6-2/TRBV6-3
size: few
DNA: TGTGCCAGCACTAGGGTCCTTCACCTTCCGTTGGGTTTCTTT
CDR3: CASTRVLHLPLGFF

length: 12
D: .
J: TRBJ1-2
V: TRBV5-1
size: .
DNA: TGCGCCAGCAGCTCAGTCGACAGGTCCTACACCTTC
CDR3: CASSSVDRSYTF

length: 14
D: .
J: TRBJ2-1
V: TRBV6-2/TRBV6-3
size: few
DNA: TGTGCCAGCAGTCTAACTTTGGACAGCCTTGAGCAGTTCTTC
CDR3: CASSLTLDSLEQFF

length: 17
D: .
J: TRBJ2-1
V: TRBV19
size: few
DNA: TGTGCCAGTAGTATAGACCGAGGGAGTTTTTCCTACAATGAGCAGTTCTTC
CDR3: CASSIDRGSFSYNEQFF

length: 14
D: .
J: TRBJ2-1
V: TRBV25-1
size: few
DNA: TGTGCCAGCAGTAATCCCTCCGGGGGAGATGAGCAGTTCTTC
CDR3: CASSNPSGGDEQFF

length: 11
D: TRBD2
J: TRBJ2-3
V: TRBV20-1
size: .
DNA: TGCGGGGGGGGGAGGTCAGATACGCAGTATTTT
CDR3: CGGGRSDTQYF

length: 12
D: .
J: TRBJ2-7
V: TRBV7-9
size: many
DNA: TGTGCCAGCAGCTTTAGGGGCTACGAGCAGTACTTC
CDR3: CASSFRGYEQYF

length: 16
D: .
J: TRBJ2-2
V: TRBV13
size: once
DNA: TGTGCCAGCAGCTTAGACGGTGGAGTTGGCGCCGGGGAGCTGTTTTTT
CDR3: CASSLDGGVGAGELFF

length: 12
D: .
J: TRBJ1-1
V: TRBV20-1
size: many
DNA: TGCAGTGCTAGGTGGGAAAACACTGAAGCTTTCTTT
CDR3: CSARWENTEAFF

length: 15
D: TRBD1
J: TRBJ2-7
V: TRBV6-1
size: few
DNA: TGTGCCAGCACCCCCCACAACAGGGGCAGCTACGAGCAGTACTTC
CDR3: CASTPHNRGSYEQYF

length: 16
D: TRBD2
J: TRBJ2-3
V: TRBV12-3/TRBV12-4
size: many
DNA: TGTGCCAGCACCCGACTAGCGACAACTAGCACAGATACGCAGTATTTT
CDR3: CASTRLATTSTDTQYF

length: 12
D: .
J: TRBJ1-1
V: TRBV6-1
size: few
DNA: TGTGCCAGCAGTGACGGGGGGAGTCGAGCTTTCTTT
CDR3: CASSDGGSRAFF

length: 15
D: TRBD2
J: TRBJ2-2
V: TRBV3-1
size: few
DNA: TGTGCCAGCAGCCAAGGCGGGAGTGGGACCGGGGAGCTGTTTTTT
CDR3: CASSQGGSGTGELFF

length: 13
D: .
J: TRBJ2-3
V: TRBV30
size: many
DNA: TGTGCCTGGAGTGTCAAGGGGACAGATACGCAGTATTTT
CDR3: CAWSVKGTDTQYF

length: 16
D: TRBD1
J: TRBJ1-4
V: TRBV7-3
size: .
DNA: TGCGCCAGCAGCCAAGATTTGGGACAGTATAATGAAAAACTGTTTTTT
CDR3: CASSQDLGQYNEKLFF

length: 12
D: .
J: TRBJ2-1
V: TRBV18
size: .
DNA: TGTGCCAGCTCAGCAACGAGGAATGAGCAGTTCTTC
CDR3: CASSATRNEQFF

length: 16
D: TRBD2
J: TRBJ2-3
V: TRBV24-1
size: few
DNA: TGTGCCACCAGTGATGAACTAGCGGGAGGGCCAGATACGCAGTATTTT
CDR3: CATSDELAGGPDTQYF

length: 14
D: .
J: TRBJ2-1
V: TRBV19
size: .
DNA: TGTGCCAGTAGTATGGGTAGCGGAAGCAATGAGCAGTTCTTC
CDR3: CASSMGSGSNEQFF

length: 15
D: TRBD1
J: TRBJ1-3
V: TRBV28
size: few
DNA: TGTGCCAGCAGTTTTGGGGACAGGGCTGGAAACACCATATATTTT
CDR3: CASSFGDRAGNTIYF

length: 16
D: TRBD1
J: TRBJ2-1
V: TRBV7-2
size: many
DNA: TGTGCCAGCAGCTTCCCGAACAGGGGAAGGGGGAATGAGCAGTTCTTC
CDR3: CASSFPNRGRGNEQFF

length: 13
D: .
J: TRBJ1-2
V: TRBV3-1
size: .
DNA: TGTGCCAGCAGCCAAGACCCTACCTATGGCTACACCTTC
CDR3: CASSQDPTYGYTF

length: 16
D: .
J: TRBJ1-1
V: TRBV12-3/TRBV12-4
size: many
DNA: TGTGCCAGCAGTTCGCGCGCACTGACGGCGAACACTGAAGCTTTCTTT
CDR3: CASSSRALTANTEAFF

length: 14
D: .
J: TRBJ2-1
V: TRBV3-1
size: .
DNA: TGTGCCAGCAGCCAACCTCAATACGGAACTGAGCAGTTCTTC
CDR3: CASSQPQYGTEQFF

length: 18
D: TRBD2
J: TRBJ2-3
V: TRBV2
size: .
DNA: TGTGCCAGCTCACCTTCGGTTTCTAGCGGGAAACGCACAGATACGCAGTATTTT
CDR3: CASSPSVSSGKRTDTQYF

length: 15
D: .
J: TRBJ2-3
V: TRBV7-2
size: many
DNA: TGTGCCAGCAGCTCATATCTCCCCGGCACAGATACGCAGTATTTT
CDR3: CASSSYLPGTDTQYF

length: 16
D: TRBD2
J: TRBJ2-1
V: TRBV11-2
size: many
DNA: TGTGCCAGCAGCCCTATTAGCGGGGGACGCTACAATGAGCAGTTCTTC
CDR3: CASSPISGGRYNEQFF

length: 17
D: TRBD2
J: TRBJ2-7
V: TRBV12-5
size: .
DNA: TGTGCTAGTGGTTTTGTGTCTGGTGGACTAGGCTCCTACGAGCAGTACTTC
CDR3: CASGFVSGGLGSYEQYF

length: 14
D: TRBD1
J: TRBJ2-1
V: TRBV6-1
size: .
DNA: TGTGCCAGCAGCTACAGGGGGTCTTACAATGAGCAGTTCTTC
CDR3: CASSYRGSYNEQFF

length: 14
D: .
J: TRBJ2-3
V: TRBV30
size: .
DNA: TGTGCCTGGAGTCAACGGGGGGCGAAAGATACGCAGTATTTT
CDR3: CAWSQRGAKDTQYF

length: 15
D: TRBD1
J: TRBJ2-2
V: TRBV29-1
size: .
DNA: TGCAGCGTTGCGATTACAGGGGGCAGGACCGGGGAGCTGTTTTTT
CDR3: CSVAITGGRTGELFF

length: 15
D: .
J: TRBJ2-5
V: TRBV28
size: few
DNA: TGTGCCAGCAGTGAAGAATATGCAGGAGAAGAGACCCAGTACTTC
CDR3: CASSEEYAGEETQYF

length: 14
D: .
J: TRBJ2-2
V: TRBV6-1
size: .
DNA: TGTGCCAGCAAAACAAACAGGGTAACCGGGGAGCTGTTTTTT
CDR3: CASKTNRVTGELFF

length: 17
D: .
J: TRBJ1-1
V: TRBV27
size: .
DNA: TGTGCCAGTACCTTCCTGCCCCGTCCGGGGGAGCCCACTGAAGCTTTCTTT
CDR3: CASTFLPRPGEPTEAFF

length: 12
D: .
J: TRBJ1-2
V: TRBV24-1
size: .
DNA: TGTGCCACCAGTGACCCTCAGACTGGCTACACCTTC
CDR3: CATSDPQTGYTF

length: 15
D: .
J: TRBJ1-1
V: TRBV5-4
size: .
DNA: TGTGCCAGCAGCTTAAACTCCCCGACTGGTTCTGAAGCTTTCTTT
CDR3: CASSLNSPTGSEAFF